The present T cell receptor beta chain was sequenced within a study of T cell repertoires in cytomegalovirus infection. As for the study in general: HLA-B-restricted CMV epitopes that are well studied, plus recently identified HLA-C-restricted ones, were used by the study. Regarding the study as a whole: Across the ex vivo response, the dominant clonotypes were HLA-C-restricted CMV-specific TCR beta clonotypes.

Turning to this clonotype: What it binds is not known.

V was clipped by 10 bases and J by 3 bases, with 15 bases between them. The V gene's germline CDR1 is MDHEN and CDR2 SYDVKM. This CDR3 has 13 amino acids. Each CDR3 protein is one row after TCRdb ran MiXCR on the reads. The sample shows around 340,000 distinct CDR3 sequences, about 28% of them seen only once. The chain couples TRBV28 to TRBJ2-5; perhaps TRBD1 as D (6 bases). The material sequenced was cultured PBMCs, taken from culture after CMV antigen stimulation. The receptor was derived from a human donor in good health (CMV status not recorded). Some clones in this sample may be carry-over from other donors' samples. The CDR3 reads CATKQGVEETQYF. In DNA, the CDR3 is TGTGCCACTAAACAGGGTGTGGAAGAGACCCAGTACTTC.